These 5 T cell receptor beta chains were sequenced from one sample in a study of cytomegalovirus exposure and HLA in healthy donors. PCR primers comprised 60 Vbeta and 13 Jbeta primers. The data were produced by immunoSEQ multiplex PCR, yet TCRdb's version contains in-frame clones alone and is incomplete. The sample has 150,000 to 200,000 clones; 80% to 90% are singletons. Sequencing was performed on PBMCs. The receptors were sampled from a man aged 50-60 years in good health and CMV-seropositive.

This rearrangement joins TRBV4-2 to TRBJ2-2; a possible D gene is TRBD1 (5 bases). Germline loops: CDR1 LGHNA, CDR2 YNFKEQ. The CDR3 totals 17 residues. V was pared by 2 bases and J by 5 bases, with 18 bases between. CDR3 in DNA: TGTGCCAGCAGCCAACTACTTAGCTTGGGGCAGACCGGGGAGCTGTTTTTT. It specifies CASSQLLSLGQTGELFF.

The V call is TRBV30, the J call TRBJ2-1; TRBD1 is a possible D gene (6 bases). Germline V gene lookup returns CDR1 GTSNPN and CDR2 SVGIG (reference sequence). The V and J ends lost 3 bases and 3 bases respectively, with 9 bases between them. CDR3 size: 13 residues. CDR3 bases: TGTGCCTGGAGCGGGACATTCTACAATGAGCAGTTCTTC. Translation: CAWSGTFYNEQFF.

This clone appeared a single time. V usage is TRBV5-1 and J usage is TRBJ2-3, with 10 bases that match TRBD2. This CDR3 spans 18 amino acids. The junction had 11 bases not matched to a gene; V was cut back by 3 bases and J by 1 base. CDR1 is SGHRS, CDR2 YFSETQ, per germline. DNA for the CDR3: TGCGCCAGCAGCTCCTTCGGGACTAGCGCTTATCGCACAGATACGCAGTATTTT. Its translation is CASSSFGTSAYRTDTQYF.

The chain uses TRBV19 and TRBJ2-1; 7 nucleotides line up with TRBD1. The germline CDR1 and CDR2 sequences are LNHDA and SQIVND (reference sequence). The CDR3 has 17 amino acids. The V gene end was trimmed by 5 bases and the J gene end by 6 bases; junction bases not matched to a gene: 16. For the CDR3, the DNA is TGTGCCAGTAGTCCTAGCCCCCCCGACAGGGAAGGCAATGAGCAGTTCTTC. This translates into CASSPSPPDREGNEQFF.

This rearrangement joins TRBV5-1 to TRBJ2-7; 10 nucleotides agree with TRBD2. With V trimmed by 2 bases and J by 6 bases, 2 bases remained unmatched. Germline loops: CDR1 SGHRS, CDR2 YFSETQ. The CDR3 extends over 13 amino acids. CDR3 coding DNA: TGCGCCAGCAGCTTAAGCGGGAGGGGCGAGCAGTACGTC. Translated, it gives CASSLSGRGEQYV.